The source of this TCR beta chain is a study of blood T cell repertoires in COVID-19. Study-wide background: Sites across the United States, Italy and Spain contributed samples from acute and convalescent COVID-19. In each case, the material was cDNA or gDNA derived from T cells, B-cell-depleted T cells, or PBMCs.

Methods used by the authors: Reference gene primer amplification gave nucleated cell count estimates. Generated by immunoSEQ multiplex PCR, the TCRdb table keeps only in-frame clones and is missing some. The DNA was the basis for D and trimming; V, J and clone size are from that table. Of some 48,000 clones in the sample, 87% were seen once. The CDR3 length is 13 residues. J lost 7 bases, V lost 5 bases, and 6 bases had no gene match. The V gene's germline CDR1 is GTSNPN and CDR2 SVGIG (reference sequence). The specimen was peripheral blood. The sequence was obtained from a woman aged 80 or over in a cohort sampled during active or convalescent COVID-19. The V and J genes are TRBV30 and TRBJ2-5, with 11 bases matching TRBD1. The DNA of the CDR3 is TGTGCCTGGGGGACAGGGGGTCAGGGGACCCAGTACTTC. Amino acid sequence: CAWGTGGQGTQYF.